A selection of T cell receptor beta chains follows, all from one sample in a study of shared clonotypes between healthy human individuals. The assay was immunoSEQ multiplex PCR, and TCRdb's table has in-frame clones only and misses some. The table records 900,000 to 1,200,000 clones, around 78% of them present only once. Sequencing was done on a sample of memory CD4+ T cells from PBMCs. These receptor sequences come from a man aged 18 to 30 in good health. Some clones in this sample may be carry-over from other donors' samples. Each CDR3 is given with its conserved first and last residue. D genes are given only for firm matches. Clone size appears in some rows only: once, few, many, or a class for an expanded clone.

TRBJ1-2 | TRBV28 | TRBD1 | . | CASTRRDSTLYGYTF | TGTGCCAGCACCCGACGGGACAGTACCCTATATGGCTACACCTTC
TRBJ2-1 | TRBV19 | TRBD2 | once | CASSNPGLAVNEQFF | TGTGCCAGTAGCAATCCGGGACTAGCGGTCAATGAGCAGTTCTTC
TRBJ1-2 | TRBV27 | . | . | CASSPPRYTF | TGTGCCAGCAGCCCTCCACGCTACACCTTC
TRBJ2-7 | TRBV9 | TRBD2 | few | CASSVDSGRAGEQYF | TGTGCCAGCAGCGTAGACAGCGGGAGGGCCGGCGAGCAGTACTTC
TRBJ1-5 | TRBV4-2 | . | once | CASSPEVGSHNQPQHF | TGTGCCAGCAGCCCAGAGGTAGGGTCCCACAATCAGCCCCAGCATTTT
TRBJ2-7 | TRBV7-2 | TRBD1 | . | CASSPRVGDSVEQYF | TGTGCCAGCAGCCCGCGGGTGGGGGACAGTGTCGAGCAGTACTTC
TRBJ1-3 | TRBV6-6 | . | . | CASSPGRSSGNTIYF | TGTGCCAGCAGCCCAGGGAGAAGCTCTGGAAACACCATATATTTT
TRBJ1-2 | TRBV6-6 | TRBD1 | . | CASKGQGGPPNGYTF | TGTGCCAGCAAGGGGCAGGGGGGGCCACCGAATGGCTACACCTTC
TRBJ2-7 | TRBV28 | TRBD1 | . | CASSSIGQVTDEQYF | TGTGCCAGCAGTTCAATCGGACAGGTAACCGACGAGCAGTACTTC
TRBJ2-1 | TRBV13 | TRBD2 | once | CASSTGQPLAGGNEQFF | TGTGCCAGCAGCACCGGACAACCACTAGCGGGGGGGAATGAGCAGTTCTTC
TRBJ2-1 | TRBV6-6 | . | . | CASNLAGEQFF | TGTGCCAGCAATTTGGCGGGAGAGCAGTTCTTC
TRBJ2-1 | TRBV6-5 | . | . | CASRKRGDSYNEQFF | TGTGCCAGCAGGAAACGAGGGGACTCCTACAATGAGCAGTTCTTC